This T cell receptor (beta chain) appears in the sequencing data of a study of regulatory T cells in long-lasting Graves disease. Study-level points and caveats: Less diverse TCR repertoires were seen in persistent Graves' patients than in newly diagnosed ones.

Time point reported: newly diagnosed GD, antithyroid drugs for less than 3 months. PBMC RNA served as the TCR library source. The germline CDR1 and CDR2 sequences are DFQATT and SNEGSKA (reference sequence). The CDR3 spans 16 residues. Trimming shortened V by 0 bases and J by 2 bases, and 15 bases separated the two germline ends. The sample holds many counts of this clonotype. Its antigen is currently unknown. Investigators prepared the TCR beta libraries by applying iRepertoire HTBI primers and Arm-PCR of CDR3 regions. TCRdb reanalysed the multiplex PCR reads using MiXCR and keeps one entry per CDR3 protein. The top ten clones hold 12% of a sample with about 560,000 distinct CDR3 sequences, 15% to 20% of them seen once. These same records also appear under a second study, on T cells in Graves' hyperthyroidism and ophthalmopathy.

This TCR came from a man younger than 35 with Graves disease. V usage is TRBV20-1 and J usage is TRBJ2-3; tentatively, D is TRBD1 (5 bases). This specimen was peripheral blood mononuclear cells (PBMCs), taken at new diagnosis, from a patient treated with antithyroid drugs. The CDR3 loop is CSARDTGSLYTDTQYF. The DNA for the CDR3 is TGCAGTGCTAGAGATACAGGCAGCCTTTACACAGATACGCAGTATTTT.